Presented here are 29 T cell receptor beta chains from one specimen sequenced in a study of shared clonotypes between healthy human individuals (dated by TCRdb to between 2020 and 2021). To prepare the library, the immunoSEQ multiplex PCR assay was applied. TCRdb's version of the immuneACCESS table is confined to in-frame rearrangements and falls short of the full clone set. An unresolved V gene accounts for under half of the shortfall where checked; the remainder is of unknown origin. The sample table shows 1.5 million to 1.9 million clones, and approximately 98% are seen once. The ten largest clones add up to roughly 0.4% of the sample. The source material was naive CD4+ T cells sorted from blood. The sample's cell subset or site label is to be understood as: CD45RA+ positively selected. The receptors originated from a man aged 25 to 40 in good health.

This clone was observed a single time. The rearrangement joins TRBV29-1 to TRBJ2-1, with D possibly being TRBD2 (7 bases). Trimming left V 8 bases short and J 7 bases short, with 18 bases between. Germline assignment: CDR1 SQVTM and CDR2 ANQGSEA. The CDR3 has 13 residues. DNA for the CDR3: TGCAGCTTCGGGGGGCCCCGTTTGAATGAGCAGTTCTTC. As protein: CSFGGPRLNEQFF.

The J gene is TRBJ1-5, the V gene TRBV28; 8 nucleotides match TRBD1. The CDR3 extends over 15 amino acids. The germline V gene has CDR1 MDHEN and CDR2 SYDVKM. V was clipped by 5 bases and J by 2 bases; unmatched bases: 5. The CDR3 sequence is CASSTGGSRNQPQHF. Here the CDR3 DNA reads TGTGCCAGCAGTACAGGGGGTTCGCGCAATCAGCCCCAGCATTTT.

V and J are TRBV4-2 and TRBJ2-3; D ambiguous. Between the trimmed V and J ends, which lost 0 bases and 1 base, there was a span of 5 bases. Germline CDR1 and CDR2: LGHNA and YNFKEQ. This CDR3 spans 14 amino acids. CDR3 in amino acids: CASSQEVGTDTQYF. The CDR3 region has the DNA TGTGCCAGCAGCCAAGAAGTAGGCACAGATACGCAGTATTTT.

This clone has a single count. For the CDR3, the DNA is TGTGCCACCAGAGGGGCGTGGGAGAGTAATGAGCAGTTCTTC. It translates to CATRGAWESNEQFF. The rearrangement uses TRBV15 and TRBJ2-1, with D perhaps given as TRBD1 or TRBD2 (5 bases each). Germline lookup yields CDR1 LNHNV and CDR2 YYDKDF (reference sequence). The CDR3 runs 14 residues. V shed 6 bases and J shed 7 bases, with 16 bases lying between them. Combining the CDR3 with reference TRBV15 and TRBJ2-1 gives the whole variable domain DAMVIQNPRYQVTQFGKPVTLSCSQTLNHNVMYWYQQKSSQAPKLLFHYYDKDFNNEADTPDNFQSRRPNTSFCFLDIRSPGLGDTAMYLCATRGAWESNEQFFGPGTRLTVL.

The rearrangement joins TRBV28 to TRBJ2-1; 10 bases align to TRBD2. The germline CDR1 and CDR2 sequences are MDHEN and SYDVKM. V lost 3 bases, J lost 1 base, and 6 bases stayed unmatched. This CDR3 has 17 amino acids. The CDR3 reads CASSLGAGGDSYNEQFF. DNA of the CDR3: TGTGCCAGCAGTTTGGGAGCGGGAGGGGATTCCTACAATGAGCAGTTCTTC.

The J gene is TRBJ2-7, the V gene TRBV6-1; TRBD2 agrees at 9 bases. The CDR3 totals 15 residues. Germline V gene sequence: CDR1 MNHNS, CDR2 SASEGT. J gave up 3 bases and V 4 bases, and 7 bases lay outside the gene matches. The CDR3 loop is CASSATTSGGYEQYF. DNA for the CDR3: TGTGCCAGCAGTGCCACGACTAGCGGTGGCTACGAGCAGTACTTC.

The chain is built from TRBV5-4 and TRBJ2-1, with a tentative D call TRBD1 (5 bases). Germline lookup yields CDR1 SGHNT and CDR2 YYREEE (reference sequence). Trimming removed 3 bases at V and 6 bases at J, with 16 bases between. This CDR3 region has 15 residues. The CDR3 is CASSSRARAGNEQFF. The CDR3, as DNA: TGTGCCAGCAGCTCCCGGGCCAGGGCTGGCAATGAGCAGTTCTTC.

The chain is built from TRBV6-1 and TRBJ2-3; D perhaps matches TRBD2 (6 bases). The V end was cut by 7 bases, the J end by 2 bases, with 13 bases between. The germline V gene has CDR1 MNHNS and CDR2 SASEGT. This CDR3 has 14 residues. The CDR3, as DNA: TGTGCCAGCAACGGGCGGGGCCTCACAGATACGCAGTATTTT. It translates to CASNGRGLTDTQYF.

The table lists this clone with a count of one. The chain combines TRBV9 with TRBJ1-2; TRBD1 might be the D (5 bases). The germline gives CDR1 SGDLS, CDR2 YYNGEE. CDR3 length: 14 residues. The V gene lost 0 bases and the J gene lost 5 bases, with 11 bases spanning the gap. The CDR3: CASSVDRGWYGYTF. CDR3 nucleotides: TGTGCCAGCAGCGTAGATAGGGGCTGGTATGGCTACACCTTC.

The chain carries TRBV29-1 and TRBJ2-5; weak D call: TRBD2 (5 bases). V was clipped by 3 bases and J by 4 bases, with 18 bases between them. CDR1 is SQVTM, CDR2 ANQGSEA, per germline. The CDR3 is made up of 15 amino acids. The CDR3 region has the DNA TGCAGCGTTGATCTTGGGAGCAGTCCCGTAGAGACCCAGTACTTC. Its protein is CSVDLGSSPVETQYF.

This chain connects TRBV5-5 to TRBJ2-5; 7 positions match TRBD1. The junction had 7 bases not matched to a gene; V was cut back by 0 bases and J by 2 bases. CDR3 length equals 16 residues. From germline, CDR1 is SGHKS and CDR2 YYEKEE (reference sequence). CDR3 sequence reads: CASSLAVTGHQETQYF. CDR3 nucleotides: TGTGCCAGCAGCTTGGCCGTGACAGGGCATCAAGAGACCCAGTACTTC.

The chain links TRBV7-2 to TRBJ2-3; no firm D call. The CDR3 spans 11 residues. Between the trimmed V and J ends, which lost 2 bases and 6 bases, there was a span of 3 bases. In germline, CDR1 is SGHTA, CDR2 FQGNSA. The CDR3 nucleotides read TGTGCCAGCAGCTTACCGGATACGCAGTATTTT. Translation: CASSLPDTQYF.

The rearrangement joins TRBV5-1 to TRBJ2-7, with D perhaps TRBD2 (5 bases). Per germline, CDR1 SGHRS and CDR2 YFSETQ. Trimming pared 3 bases from V and 0 bases from J, leaving 10 bases between. The CDR3 is made up of 14 amino acids. Written as DNA, the CDR3 is TGCGCCAGCAGCTCGGTGGGGAGCTCCTACGAGCAGTACTTC. Its protein product is CASSSVGSSYEQYF.

The chain carries TRBV29-1 and TRBJ2-7; D remains unclear. CDR3 length: 14 amino acids. Deletions cut 4 bases from V and 2 bases from J, with 15 bases between. Per germline, CDR1 SQVTM and CDR2 ANQGSEA. This chain's CDR3 is CSVATLHSTYEQYF. CDR3 nucleotides: TGCAGCGTTGCCACTCTTCATTCCACCTACGAGCAGTACTTC.

V usage is TRBV5-6 and J usage is TRBJ2-7; 7 bases align to TRBD1. This CDR3 comprises 15 residues. Trimming at V came to 5 bases and at J to 1 base, leaving 9 bases not matched to a gene. Germline V gene sequence: CDR1 SGHDT, CDR2 YYEEEE. The CDR3 DNA reads TGTGCCAGCAGGAGACAGGGACAGACTTCCTACGAGCAGTACTTC. The encoded protein is CASRRQGQTSYEQYF.

The chain has TRBV2 and TRBJ1-1, with D tentatively TRBD1 (5 bases). V was cut by 4 bases and J by 1 base, with 10 bases left in between. CDR3 length: 14 amino acids. CDR1 SNHLY and CDR2 FYNNEI come from the germline V gene. CDR3 region: CASSVLGANTEAFF. The CDR3 DNA reads as TGTGCCAGCAGTGTGTTAGGGGCGAACACTGAAGCTTTCTTT.

The rearrangement uses TRBV5-6 and TRBJ2-7; D may be TRBD1 (6 bases). This CDR3 has 14 amino acids. V shed 0 bases and J shed 3 bases, with 10 bases lying between them. Germline CDR1 SGHDT, CDR2 YYEEEE. The CDR3 protein is CASSLVGQLYEQYF. The CDR3, as DNA: TGTGCCAGCAGCTTGGTTGGACAGCTCTACGAGCAGTACTTC.

This clone was seen only once. The V and J genes are TRBV18 and TRBJ2-7; TRBD1 is a possible D gene (6 bases). CDR3 length: 13 residues. Germline CDR1 KGHSH, CDR2 LQKENI. Trimming pared 7 bases from V and 6 bases from J, leaving 16 bases between. CDR3 region: CASCLAGASEQYF. Here the CDR3 DNA reads TGTGCCAGCTGCCTGGCAGGGGCCTCCGAGCAGTACTTC. Based on the CDR3 plus reference TRBV18 and TRBJ2-7, the full variable domain is NAGVMQNPRHLVRRRGQEARLRCSPMKGHSHVYWYRQLPEEGLKFMVYLQKENIIDESGMPKERFSAEFPKEGPSILRIQQVVRGDSAAYFCASCLAGASEQYFGPGTRLTVT.

The rearrangement links TRBV11-2 to TRBJ1-5; the D gene is possibly TRBD1 (5 bases). This CDR3 region has 16 residues. Trimming pared 5 bases from V and 0 bases from J, leaving 14 bases between. From germline, CDR1 is SGHAT and CDR2 FQNNGV. DNA of the CDR3: TGTGCCAGCAGCCGACTCGGACAAATTAGCAATCAGCCCCAGCATTTT. Protein product: CASSRLGQISNQPQHF.

As concerns this clone: The same CDR3 arises from other DNA sequences in this sample as well. V gene TRBV5-1 combines with J gene TRBJ1-1; no firm D call. CDR3 size: 13 residues. Trimming took off 0 bases at V and 1 base at J, with 4 bases between the two ends. Germline assignment: CDR1 SGHRS and CDR2 YFSETQ. The CDR3 DNA sequence: TGCGCCAGCAGCTTGGGAGAGAACACTGAAGCTTTCTTT. Translated, it gives CASSLGENTEAFF.

The J gene is TRBJ2-7, the V gene TRBV6-1, with TRBD2 matching 8 bases. The V gene's germline CDR1 is MNHNS and CDR2 SASEGT. J gave up 4 bases and V 4 bases, and 9 bases lay outside the gene matches. The CDR3 has 15 residues. Here the CDR3 DNA reads TGTGCCAGCAGTGCCCTTACTAGCGGAGCTTACGAGCAGTACTTC. It encodes CASSALTSGAYEQYF.

This clone was seen a single time. CDR3 nucleotide sequence: TGTGCCAGCAGTTCGACCCCCGGCCAAGAGACCCAGTACTTC. Protein product: CASSSTPGQETQYF. V and J are TRBV6-6 and TRBJ2-5, with D unresolved. This CDR3 region has 14 residues. Germline V gene sequence: CDR1 MNHNY, CDR2 SVGAGI (reference sequence). V gave up 4 bases and J gave up 1 base, with 10 bases separating them.

The rearrangement links TRBV28 to TRBJ2-7, with 7 positions matching TRBD2. Trimming cost V 6 bases and J 7 bases; bases outside gene matches: 3. CDR1 is MDHEN, CDR2 SYDVKM, per germline. This CDR3 has 11 amino acids. DNA of the CDR3: TGTGCCAGCAGCATCGGGGGGGAGCAGTACTTC. Its translation is CASSIGGEQYF.

The chain combines TRBV5-1 with TRBJ2-7; TRBD1 or TRBD2 may be the D gene (5 bases each). V was pared by 0 bases and J by 6 bases, with 19 bases between. The germline V gene has CDR1 SGHRS and CDR2 YFSETQ. The CDR3 consists of 16 residues. This CDR3 reads CASSLDLQALSGEQYF. In DNA form, the CDR3 reads TGCGCCAGCAGCTTGGATTTACAGGCGCTAAGCGGCGAGCAGTACTTC.

The chain employs TRBV7-2 and TRBJ2-6; a weak D match, TRBD2 (5 bases). The CDR3 consists of 14 residues. In germline, CDR1 is SGHTA, CDR2 FQGNSA. The V and J ends lost 5 bases and 0 bases respectively, with 5 bases between them. The CDR3 loop is CASSRDSGANVLTF. The CDR3 DNA is TGTGCCAGCAGCCGGGACTCTGGGGCCAACGTCCTGACTTTC.

The chain couples TRBV2 to TRBJ1-1; the D is unclear. The germline V and J ends were trimmed by 4 bases and 4 bases, with 10 bases remaining between them. In germline, CDR1 is SNHLY, CDR2 FYNNEI. The CDR3 length is 13 residues. The CDR3 DNA reads TGTGCCAGCAGTGTGGTTCGAGGCACTGAAGCTTTCTTT. Amino acid sequence: CASSVVRGTEAFF. Filled out from reference TRBV2 and TRBJ1-1, the complete variable domain reads EPEVTQTPSHQVTQMGQEVILRCVPISNHLYFYWYRQILGQKVEFLVSFYNNEISEKSEIFDDQFSVERPDGSNFTLKIRSTKLEDSAMYFCASSVVRGTEAFFGQGTRLTVV.

Here the CDR3 DNA reads TGTGCCAGCAGCTTAATCGAGACTAGCGGGGCCGTAGCGAACACCGGGGAGCTGTTTTTT. Protein product: CASSLIETSGAVANTGELFF. The chain is built from TRBV7-8 and TRBJ2-2, with 11 bases lining up with TRBD2. The CDR3 sequence is 20 residues long. The V and J ends lost 2 bases and 0 bases, in that order; junction bases with no gene match: 11. Germline-derived CDR1 and CDR2 are SGHVS and FQNEAQ.

Worth noting for this clone: The identical CDR3 is also encoded by other nucleotide sequences in the sample. V and J are TRBV29-1 and TRBJ2-7; 10 nucleotides line up with TRBD1. V lost 6 bases and J lost 7; bases outside the gene matches: 3. The length of the CDR3 is 11 residues. CDR1 is SQVTM and CDR2 is ANQGSEA in the germline V gene. CDR3 sequence reads: CSVRDRGEQYF. In DNA form, the CDR3 reads TGCAGCGTCCGGGACAGGGGTGAGCAGTACTTC.

The rearrangement links TRBV11-2 to TRBJ2-7; D may be TRBD2 (5 bases). CDR1 and CDR2 (germline): SGHAT, FQNNGV. V lost 1 base and J 0 bases, leaving 13 bases between the germline ends. CDR3 length: 16 residues. The CDR3 sequence is CASSLGWGSVSYEQYF. CDR3 coding DNA: TGTGCCAGCAGCTTAGGTTGGGGTAGCGTCTCCTACGAGCAGTACTTC.